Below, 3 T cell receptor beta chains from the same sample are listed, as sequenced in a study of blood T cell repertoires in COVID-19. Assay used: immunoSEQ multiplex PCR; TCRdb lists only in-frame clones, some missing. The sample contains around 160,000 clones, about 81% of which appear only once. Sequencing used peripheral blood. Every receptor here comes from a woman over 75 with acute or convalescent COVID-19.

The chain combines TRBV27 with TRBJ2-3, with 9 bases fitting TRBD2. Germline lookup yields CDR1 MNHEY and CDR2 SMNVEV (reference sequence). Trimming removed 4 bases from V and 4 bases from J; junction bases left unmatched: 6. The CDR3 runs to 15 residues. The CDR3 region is CASSSGLAGSDTQYF. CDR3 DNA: TGTGCCAGCAGTTCGGGACTAGCAGGGTCAGATACGCAGTATTTT.

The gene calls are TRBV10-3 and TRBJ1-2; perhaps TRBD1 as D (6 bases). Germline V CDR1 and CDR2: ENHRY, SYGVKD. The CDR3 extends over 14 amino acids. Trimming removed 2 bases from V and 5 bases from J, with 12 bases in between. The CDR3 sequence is CAISEEQGLYGYTF. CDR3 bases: TGTGCCATCAGTGAGGAACAGGGTCTTTATGGCTACACCTTC.

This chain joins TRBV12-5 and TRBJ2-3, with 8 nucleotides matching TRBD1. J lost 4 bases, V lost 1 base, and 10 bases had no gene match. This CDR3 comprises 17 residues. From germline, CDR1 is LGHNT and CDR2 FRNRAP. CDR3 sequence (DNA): TGTGCTAGTGGTTTGGCCGGGACAGGCCGTTTCCCAGATACGCAGTATTTT. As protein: CASGLAGTGRFPDTQYF.